The following is a T cell receptor beta chain sequence with its context. This specimen belongs to a study of blood T cell repertoires in COVID-19. Study-level information: Acute-phase and convalescent COVID-19 samples originated in the United States, Italy and Spain.

Trimming took 0 bases from V and 2 from J, leaving 16 bases between them. The CDR3 spans 17 residues. The germline CDR1 and CDR2 sequences are LGHNA and YSLEER. TCRdb's table, derived via immunoSEQ multiplex PCR, lists solely in-frame clones and lacks some. This sample has about 360,000 clones; around 88% occur once, and the top ten carry just under 3%. This sequence was found in a man younger than 45 with active or convalescent COVID-19. Sequencing was done on a sample of peripheral blood. The chain recombines TRBV4-3 with TRBJ1-1, with D maybe TRBD1 (6 bases). CDR3 residues: CASSQEGVQGPNTEAFF. Here the CDR3 DNA reads TGCGCCAGCAGCCAAGAGGGGGTACAGGGACCAAACACTGAAGCTTTCTTT.